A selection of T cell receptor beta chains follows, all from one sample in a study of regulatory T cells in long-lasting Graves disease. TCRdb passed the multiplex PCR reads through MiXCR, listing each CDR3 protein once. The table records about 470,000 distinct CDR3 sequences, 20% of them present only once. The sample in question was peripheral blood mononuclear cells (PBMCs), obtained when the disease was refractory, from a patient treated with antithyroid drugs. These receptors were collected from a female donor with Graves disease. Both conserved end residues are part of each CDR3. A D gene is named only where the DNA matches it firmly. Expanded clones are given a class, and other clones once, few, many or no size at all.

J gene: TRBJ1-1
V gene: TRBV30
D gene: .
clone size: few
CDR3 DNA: TGTCTGGGGGACCGCTATCTTCGAGGGACTGAAGCTTTCTTT
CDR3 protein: CLGDRYLRGTEAFF

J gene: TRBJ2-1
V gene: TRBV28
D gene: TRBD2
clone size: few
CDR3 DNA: TGTGCCAGCAGACGGACTAGCGGGTTTGAGCAGTTCTTC
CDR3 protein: CASRRTSGFEQFF

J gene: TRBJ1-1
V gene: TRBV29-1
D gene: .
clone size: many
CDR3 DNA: TGCAGCGTGGGACGGATGAACACTGAAGCTTTCTTT
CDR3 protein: CSVGRMNTEAFF

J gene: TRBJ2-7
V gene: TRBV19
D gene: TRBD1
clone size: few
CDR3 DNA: TGTGCCAGTAGTATGGTGGCTGGGGACAGCACCTACGAGCAGTACTTC
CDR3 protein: CASSMVAGDSTYEQYF

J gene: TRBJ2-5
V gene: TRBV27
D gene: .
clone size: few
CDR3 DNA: TGTGCCAGCGGGAAGACAGAACGCCAAGAGACCCAGTACTTC
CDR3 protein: CASGKTERQETQYF

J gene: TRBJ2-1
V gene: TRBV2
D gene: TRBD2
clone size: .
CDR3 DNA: TGTGCCAGCATGGGGACTAGCGGGCACAATGAGCAGTTCTTC
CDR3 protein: CASMGTSGHNEQFF

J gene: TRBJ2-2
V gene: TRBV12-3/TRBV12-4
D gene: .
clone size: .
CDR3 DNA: TGTGCCAGCAGTTTCTTGGGGGCAGACACCGGGGAGCTGTTTTTT
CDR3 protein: CASSFLGADTGELFF

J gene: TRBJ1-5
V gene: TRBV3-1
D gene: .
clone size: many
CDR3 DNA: TGTGCCAGCAGCCAAGATGGTCAGCCCCAGCATTTT
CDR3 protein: CASSQDGQPQHF

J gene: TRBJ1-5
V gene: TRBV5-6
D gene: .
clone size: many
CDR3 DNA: TGTGCCAGCAGTTTTCGGGGGAGCAATCAGCCCCAGCATTTT
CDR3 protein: CASSFRGSNQPQHF

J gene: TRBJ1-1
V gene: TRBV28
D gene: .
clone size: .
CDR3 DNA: TGTGCCAGCAGTTTATTGGCGACGTATGAAGCTTTCTTT
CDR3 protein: CASSLLATYEAFF

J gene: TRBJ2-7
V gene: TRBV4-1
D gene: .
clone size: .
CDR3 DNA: TGCGCCAGCAGCCACTCAGAACCGAGCTCCTACGAGCAGTACTTC
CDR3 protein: CASSHSEPSSYEQYF

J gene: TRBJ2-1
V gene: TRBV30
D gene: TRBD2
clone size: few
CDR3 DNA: TGTGCCTGGAGTGAGGGACTAGCAATTGAGCAGTTCTTC
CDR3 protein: CAWSEGLAIEQFF

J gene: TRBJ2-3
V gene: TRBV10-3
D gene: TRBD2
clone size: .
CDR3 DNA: TGTGCCATCAGTTACGATCTAGCGGGAGGGCGCACAGATACGCAGTATTTT
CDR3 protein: CAISYDLAGGRTDTQYF

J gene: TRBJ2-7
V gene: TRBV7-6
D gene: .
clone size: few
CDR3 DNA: TGTGCCAGCACCCTTAGGGGGGGTGATACGTACGAGCAGTACTTC
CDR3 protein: CASTLRGGDTYEQYF

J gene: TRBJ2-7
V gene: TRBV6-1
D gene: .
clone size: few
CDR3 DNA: TGTGCCAGCAGCAGATCCGGGCCCCGAGGCGAGCAGTACTTC
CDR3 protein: CASSRSGPRGEQYF